The T cell receptor beta chain under discussion was sequenced for a study of T cell clonotyping in hematopoietic cell transplantation. About this clone: Its antigen is still unknown.

Assay: immunoSEQ multiplex PCR; the TCRdb copy retains only in-frame clones and omits some. The table shows some 8,700 clones, with 75% to 85% occurring only once. Germline CDR1 is MNHEY and CDR2 is SMNVEV (reference sequence). V lost 8 bases to trimming and J lost 7 bases, with 9 bases between them. There are 11 residues in the CDR3. Overall study findings and caveats: Higher Inverse Simpson Index values in graft donor and pretransplant recipient predicted broader posttransplant TCR diversity.

The chain joins TRBV27 to TRBJ1-5; D is unresolved. This sample comprised peripheral blood mononuclear cells, obtained 180 days after allogeneic stem cell transplant. The receptor was derived from a female patient aged 50-60 years who had an allogeneic stem cell transplant from an unrelated donor, so the T cells may come from the graft donor. Some clones in this sample may be carry-over from other donors' samples. As DNA, the CDR3 is TGTGCCAGCCCTACTTTCCAGCCCCAGCATTTT. It encodes CASPTFQPQHF.